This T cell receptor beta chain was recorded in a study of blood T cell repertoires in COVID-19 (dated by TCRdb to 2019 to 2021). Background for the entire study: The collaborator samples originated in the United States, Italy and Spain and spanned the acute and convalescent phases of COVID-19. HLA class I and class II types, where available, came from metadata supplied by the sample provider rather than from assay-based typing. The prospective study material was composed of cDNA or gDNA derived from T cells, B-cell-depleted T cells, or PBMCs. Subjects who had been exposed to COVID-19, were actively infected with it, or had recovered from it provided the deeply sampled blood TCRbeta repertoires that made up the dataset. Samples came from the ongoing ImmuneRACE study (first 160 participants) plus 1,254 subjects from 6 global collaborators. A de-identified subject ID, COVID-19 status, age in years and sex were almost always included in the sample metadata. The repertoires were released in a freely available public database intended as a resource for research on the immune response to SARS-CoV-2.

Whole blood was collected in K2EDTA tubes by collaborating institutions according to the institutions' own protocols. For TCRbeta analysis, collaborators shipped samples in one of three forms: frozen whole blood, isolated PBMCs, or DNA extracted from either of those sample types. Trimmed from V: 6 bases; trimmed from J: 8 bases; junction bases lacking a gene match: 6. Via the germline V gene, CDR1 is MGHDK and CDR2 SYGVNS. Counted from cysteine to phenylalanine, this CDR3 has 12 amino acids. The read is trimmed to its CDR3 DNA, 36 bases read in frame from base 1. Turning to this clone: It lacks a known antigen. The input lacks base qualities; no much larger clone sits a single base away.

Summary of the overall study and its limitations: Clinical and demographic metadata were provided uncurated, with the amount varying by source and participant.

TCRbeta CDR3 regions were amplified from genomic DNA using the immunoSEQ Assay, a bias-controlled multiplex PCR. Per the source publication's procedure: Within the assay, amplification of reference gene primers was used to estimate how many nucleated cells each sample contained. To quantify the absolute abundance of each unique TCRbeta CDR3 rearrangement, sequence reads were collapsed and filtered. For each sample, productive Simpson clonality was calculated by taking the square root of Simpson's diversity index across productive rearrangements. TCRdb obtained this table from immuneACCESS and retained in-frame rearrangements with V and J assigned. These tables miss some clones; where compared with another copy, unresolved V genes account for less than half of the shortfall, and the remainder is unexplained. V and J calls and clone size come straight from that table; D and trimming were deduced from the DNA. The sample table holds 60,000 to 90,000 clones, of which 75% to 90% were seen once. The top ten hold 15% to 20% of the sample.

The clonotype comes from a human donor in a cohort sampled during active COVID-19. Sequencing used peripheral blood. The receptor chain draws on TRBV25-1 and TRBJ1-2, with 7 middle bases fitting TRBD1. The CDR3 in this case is CASRAGGDGYTF. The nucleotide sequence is TGTGCCAGCAGAGCAGGGGGAGACGGCTACACCTTC.